These 10 T cell receptor beta chains were sequenced from one sample in a study of PD-L1 blockade in urothelial cancer. Described time point: pretreatment peripheral blood. Assay used: immunoSEQ multiplex PCR; TCRdb lists only in-frame clones, some missing. Among 55,000 to 80,000 clones, approximately 84% were seen once, and the ten largest hold about 15%. The sequencing here drew on PBMCs, taken around atezolizumab (anti-PD-L1) treatment. These receptors all come from a man aged 55 to 70 with urothelial cancer.

The gene calls are TRBV19 and TRBJ2-5; D not resolved. The CDR3 length is 13 residues. From germline, CDR1 is LNHDA and CDR2 SQIVND (reference sequence). The V end was cut by 2 bases, the J end by 3 bases, with 7 bases between. In DNA, the CDR3 is TGTGCCAGTAGTATATGGGCAAAAGAGACCCAGTACTTC. As protein: CASSIWAKETQYF.

The V and J genes are TRBV10-2 and TRBJ2-3; D not resolved. CDR1 and CDR2 (germline): WSHSY, SAAADI. The CDR3 totals 14 residues. V was trimmed by 6 bases and J by 2 bases, leaving 12 bases between them. The CDR3: CASSRGTSTDTQYF. The CDR3 DNA reads as TGCGCCAGCAGCCGCGGCACTTCCACAGATACGCAGTATTTT.

This clone was counted a few times. The chain employs TRBV5-4 and TRBJ1-4, with 9 bases lining up with TRBD1. This CDR3 is built from 14 residues. Germline values: CDR1 SGHNT, CDR2 YYREEE (reference sequence). After removal of 4 bases from V and 6 bases from J, the junction contained 4 bases not matched to a gene. The CDR3 here is CASSGRTGDEKLFF. In DNA form, the CDR3 reads TGTGCCAGCAGCGGAAGGACAGGGGATGAAAAACTGTTTTTT.

This chain links TRBV27 with TRBJ1-2; D may be TRBD1 (5 bases). Germline V gene data show CDR1 as MNHEY and CDR2 as SMNVEV (reference sequence). The V end lost 7 bases, the J end lost 4 bases, and 16 bases lay between the germline ends. CDR3 length equals 14 residues. CDR3 sequence (DNA): TGTGCCAGCATTGGCCCGGGGGAGGGCTATGGCTACACCTTC. It translates to CASIGPGEGYGYTF.

The rearrangement joins TRBV30 to TRBJ2-4; 7 bases are a match to TRBD1. The CDR3 sequence is 14 residues long. Germline values: CDR1 GTSNPN, CDR2 SVGIG (reference sequence). After removal of 0 bases from V and 6 bases from J, the junction contained 5 bases not matched to a gene. The DNA for the CDR3 is TGTGCCTGGAGTGTACAAGGGGGCCGAAACATTCAGTACTTC. Its translation is CAWSVQGGRNIQYF.

The chain has TRBV30 and TRBJ1-3, with D unresolved. The CDR3 spans 13 residues. V lost 3 bases and J 2 bases, leaving 8 bases between the germline ends. Germline V gene data show CDR1 as GTSNPN and CDR2 as SVGIG (reference sequence). Here the CDR3 DNA reads TGTGCCTGGAGGGTTAGCGCTGGAAACACCATATATTTT. Translating gives CAWRVSAGNTIYF.

The chain has TRBV7-2 and TRBJ1-2; 8 nucleotides agree with TRBD1. J lost 8 bases, V lost 5 bases, and 10 bases had no gene match. Looked up from germline, CDR1 is SGHTA and CDR2 is FQGNSA. The CDR3 has 14 amino acids. This CDR3 reads CASSHGQGWEGYTF. The CDR3 coding sequence is TGTGCCAGCAGCCATGGACAGGGCTGGGAAGGCTACACCTTC.

V usage is TRBV28 and J usage is TRBJ1-1; D perhaps matches TRBD1 (6 bases). CDR1 and CDR2 from the germline V gene are MDHEN and SYDVKM. The CDR3 covers 11 residues. The germline V and J ends were trimmed by 6 bases and 10 bases, with 12 bases remaining between them. The CDR3 loop reads CASRRDIRAFF. CDR3 in DNA: TGTGCCAGCAGACGGGACATCCGAGCTTTCTTT.

This sequence joins TRBV2 and TRBJ1-2; D uncertain. This CDR3 spans 13 amino acids. Germline V CDR1 and CDR2: SNHLY, FYNNEI. V lost 0 bases and J lost 8, with 10 bases in between. The CDR3, as DNA: TGTGCCAGCAGTGAAGCAATGCAGCGGGGCTACACCTTC. It yields the protein CASSEAMQRGYTF.

V is TRBV19 and J is TRBJ1-4; no definite D call. V was pared by 6 bases and J by 4 bases, with 12 bases between. Germline assignment: CDR1 LNHDA and CDR2 SQIVND (reference sequence). The CDR3 totals 14 residues. The CDR3 sequence: CASRTAGDNEKLFF. The CDR3 DNA follows: TGTGCCAGTAGAACCGCCGGGGATAATGAAAAACTGTTTTTT.